This T cell receptor (beta chain) was identified in a study of molecular identifiers for immune sequencing clone quantification (dated by TCRdb to the late 2010s). Study-level background: For a replicate experiment, the RNA from either approximately 20,000 or 98,000 naive CD8 T cells was divided into five aliquots, and four of those aliquots went on to sequencing. CD8 T cells were used in a methods study to benchmark molecular-identifier clustering-based TCR repertoire sequencing (MIDCIRS) and TCR RNA copy counting.

The protocol used for the library was PCR. This sample was sequenced with a NextSeq 500. Bulk TCR libraries were generated as previously described, with the TCR primers listed in Table S5 used. Total RNA was purified with the Qiagen AllPrep DNA/RNA kit. Before analysis, reads from multiple sequencing runs of the same library were pooled. On the study's bioinformatics: Reads were retained only if the reads had an exact TCR constant sequence, and the retained reads were trimmed to 150 nt and grouped according to their 12-nt molecular barcodes. Reads within each barcode group were sub-clustered using a 15% Levenshtein threshold, and quality-weighted consensus sequences were constructed for each RNA molecule. Non-functional sequences were removed, as were lower-count sequences one edit away from another. On the basis of fitting two negative binomial distributions, barcode sub-clusters with fewer than 20% of the maximum read count were discarded. Clones were called with MiXCR by TCRdb after fastp trimmed the public reads at Q25, and only in-frame beta chains were retained. Identical CDR3 proteins give one entry, which carries the most common genes and DNA. The V and J calls here are based on TCRdb, not the publication. In this sample the table shows more than 450,000 distinct CDR3 sequences, less than 30% of which occur a single time. Jointly, the top ten make up under 0.85% of the sample.

CDR1 and CDR2 (SQVTM, ANQGSEA) derive from the germline V gene. The CDR3 spans 15 residues, from the cysteine through the phenylalanine. Left in the record is the CDR3 DNA by itself, 45 bases read in frame from the first base. Overall results and qualifications from the work: Clones above 20 RNA copies held over 99% of molecules in CMV-specific effector cells but under 1% in naive cells. When barcode sub-clustering was left out, chimeric consensus sequences inflated TCR diversity, with chimeras reaching as high as 47%. Spiked-in Jurkat TCR RNA equal to a single cell's worth was reported to be detectable even within 1,100,000 naive CD8 T cells. Modeling indicated around 2.7 TCR RNA copies recovered per cell, compared with 7.5 to 10 by digital PCR, which implies a capture efficiency of approximately 29%. The naive libraries included spiked-in Jurkat TCR RNA (about 9 copies' worth), and this Jurkat TCR RNA is not part of the donor repertoire. Identical TCR molecules sharing a barcode could cause highly expanded clone sizes to be underestimated.

Libraries of naive CD8 T cells were built from approximately 20,000 to 1,000,000 sorted cells, with 10%, 30% or 50% of the purified RNA used. Naive CD8 T cells, defined as CD8+CD4-CCR7+CD45RA+, were FACS-sorted into RLT Plus buffer on a BD FACSAria II. To test detection sensitivity, Jurkat RNA equivalent to roughly eleven TCR copies was spiked into samples of roughly 17,000-1,000,000 naive CD8 T cells. CD8 T cells were enriched using RosetteSep CD8+ T Cell Enrichment Cocktail and Ficoll-Paque, and the enriched cells then underwent ACK red cell lysis. In the case of this clonotype: Its specific antigen is unknown. The record has no base qualities; no much larger clone is one base away.

This receptor chain uses TRBV29-1 and TRBJ2-3; the best D guess is TRBD2, with 5 bases matching. Sequencing was done on a sample of naive CD8+ T cells from blood, with Jurkat cell RNA spiked in. Interpreted using the paper, the cell subset or site label stands for: FACS-sorted CD8+CD4-CCR7+CD45RA+ naive T cells. The clonotype comes from a human donor in good health. Some libraries in this study had Jurkat cell RNA spiked in. The DNA sequence is as follows: TGCACCGTAAAGAGACTATCTCGGAACACAGATACGCAGTATTTT. The resulting protein is CTVKRLSRNTDTQYF.